Sequencing of this TCR beta chain was carried out in a study of cytomegalovirus exposure and HLA in healthy donors. The study ran its PCR with 60 Vbeta and 13 Jbeta primers. The data were produced by immunoSEQ multiplex PCR, yet TCRdb's version contains in-frame clones alone and is incomplete. The repertoire holds approximately 170,000 clones, just under 80% seen once, with 9.5% to 10% in the top ten. Germline CDR1 MGHRA, CDR2 YSYEKL. This CDR3 has 13 residues. Sequencing input: PBMCs. The origin of this receptor is a man between 18 and 29 years old in good health and CMV-seropositive. V gene TRBV4-1 combines with J gene TRBJ2-5; a weak D match, TRBD2 (5 bases). The DNA end is a closer match to TRBJ2-7, so the J assignment may be wrong. The CDR3 sequence is CASSPGLAYEQYF. CDR3 bases: TGCGCCAGCAGCCCCGGACTGGCCTACGAGCAGTACTTC.